These 2 T cell receptor beta chains came from one sample sequenced in a study of identical twins. Via MiXCR, TCRdb re-called the 5' RACE reads, giving one row per CDR3 protein. Here the sample spans 1.5 million to 2 million distinct CDR3 sequences, less than 35% being singletons. Source material: cord blood. These receptors originate from a newborn girl in good health.

This clonotype was recorded a few times. Germline is not matched at one junction end, which may reflect a read error. The rearrangement joins TRBV6-6 to TRBJ2-1; D not resolved. The CDR3 is 12 amino acids. Germline V gives CDR1 MNHNY, CDR2 SVGAGI (reference sequence). Here the CDR3 DNA reads TGTGCCAGCAGGTACTCAGACAATGAGCAGTTCTTC. Its protein is CASRYSDNEQFF.

Turning to this clonotype: A much more abundant neighbour one base away suggests this may be a read error. The rearrangement joins TRBV10-3 to TRBJ2-7; 7 positions agree with TRBD1. The CDR3 loop spans 13 amino acids. Unmatched junction bases numbered 7, after V lost 4 bases and J lost 7 bases. The germline V gene encodes CDR1 ENHRY and CDR2 SYGVKD. This CDR3 reads CAISVDRAGEQYF. The CDR3 DNA is TGTGCCATCAGTGTTGACAGGGCTGGGGAGCAGTACTTC.